One sample yielded the 22 T cell receptor beta chains listed below, sequenced in a study of shared clonotypes between healthy human individuals (dated by TCRdb to 2019 to 2021). CD8 naive samples were CD45RO-negative cells positively selected for CCR7, giving a CD45RA+CCR7+ population that excluded TemRA cells. The protocol used for the library was the immunoSEQ multiplex PCR assay. TCRdb provides this immuneACCESS table in a form limited to in-frame rearrangements. Some clones are lacking; in checked studies, under half of them reflect an unresolved V gene, and why the rest are absent is not known. This sample holds over 2,000,000 clones; about 93% were observed only once. The ten largest clonotypes hold over 1.5% of the sample. The sequencing sample was made of naive CD8+ T cells from PBMCs. What the cell subset or site label conveys for this sample: CD45RA+CCR7+. The receptors derive from a man aged 18 to 29 in good health. Some clones in this sample may be carry-over from other donors' samples.

The chain carries TRBV5-4 and TRBJ2-7; 12 bases are a match to TRBD1. Trimming at V came to 4 bases and at J to 6 bases, leaving 8 bases not matched to a gene. The CDR3 contains 15 residues. Per the germline V gene, CDR1 is SGHNT and CDR2 is YYREEE (reference sequence). This CDR3 reads CASSAGQGALREQYF. Written as DNA, the CDR3 is TGTGCCAGCAGCGCGGGACAGGGGGCGTTGCGCGAGCAGTACTTC.

CDR3 DNA sequence: TGTGCCAGCAGCTTAGTGATCAATGAGCAGTTCTTC. This codes for CASSLVINEQFF. This rearrangement joins TRBV11-2 to TRBJ2-1; no clear D gene. In germline, CDR1 is SGHAT, CDR2 FQNNGV. The V end lost 1 base, the J end lost 6 bases, and 4 bases lay between the germline ends. This CDR3 has 12 amino acids.

The chain links TRBV9 to TRBJ2-1; possible D gene TRBD2, 5 bases. The CDR3 is 13 amino acids. V shed 3 bases and J shed 13 bases, with 17 bases lying between them. Germline V lookup: CDR1 SGDLS, CDR2 YYNGEE. As DNA, the CDR3 is TGTGCCAGCAGCGGTTCGGACTCCTCAGATCAGTTCTTC. The encoded protein is CASSGSDSSDQFF.

In regard to this clone: The junction and the germline gene differ at one end; a read error may be behind it. The chain has TRBV6-6 and TRBJ1-1, with 9 bases fitting TRBD1. CDR3 size: 12 residues. The germline V gene has CDR1 MNHNY and CDR2 SVGAGI (reference sequence). DNA for the CDR3: TGTGCCAGCAGTTTCCCGGACAGGGGATTCCTCTTT. Residues: CASSFPDRGFLF.

J is TRBJ2-3 and V is TRBV7-8; TRBD2 agrees at 8 bases. The CDR3 is 16 residues long. V lost 5 bases, J lost 0 bases, and 7 bases stayed unmatched. CDR1 is SGHVS, CDR2 FQNEAQ, per germline. CDR3 residues: CASSPKRERSTDTQYF. CDR3 nucleotide sequence: TGTGCCAGCAGCCCCAAGCGGGAGCGAAGCACAGATACGCAGTATTTT. The full variable domain, completed using reference TRBV7-8 and TRBJ2-3, is GAGVSQSPRYKVAKRGQDVALRCDPISGHVSLFWYQQALGQGPEFLTYFQNEAQLDKSGLPSDRFFAERPEGSVSTLKIQRTQQEDSAVYLCASSPKRERSTDTQYFGPGTRLTVL.

The V call is TRBV7-9, the J call TRBJ2-5; a possible D gene is TRBD2 (5 bases). Germline values: CDR1 SEHNR, CDR2 FQNEAQ (reference sequence). The CDR3 extends over 16 amino acids. V lost 3 bases and J lost 0, with 14 bases in between. CDR3 region: CASSLGDGEYQETQYF. In DNA form, the CDR3 reads TGTGCCAGCAGCTTGGGAGACGGGGAGTACCAAGAGACCCAGTACTTC. Supplemented by reference TRBV7-9 and TRBJ2-5, the full variable domain reads DTGVSQNPRHKITKRGQNVTFRCDPISEHNRLYWYRQTLGQGPEFLTYFQNEAQLEKSRLLSDRFSAERPKGSFSTLEIQRTEQGDSAMYLCASSLGDGEYQETQYFGPGTRLLVL.

V usage is TRBV5-6 and J usage is TRBJ1-2, with a tentative D call TRBD1 (5 bases). The germline V and J ends were trimmed by 4 bases and 8 bases, with 12 bases remaining between them. The CDR3 runs to 12 residues. From germline, CDR1 is SGHDT and CDR2 YYEEEE. For the CDR3, the DNA is TGTGCCAGCAGCGGGGGACTGCGGGGCTACACCTTC. Residues: CASSGGLRGYTF.

The chain links TRBV11-2 to TRBJ1-1; possibly TRBD1 for D (5 bases). This CDR3 spans 14 amino acids. Germline CDR1 is SGHAT and CDR2 is FQNNGV. Trimming removed 5 bases from V and 5 bases from J, with 15 bases in between. The CDR3 reads CASSPRVLQTEAFF. Here the CDR3 DNA reads TGTGCCAGCAGCCCCAGGGTTTTGCAAACTGAAGCTTTCTTT.

The rearrangement uses TRBV9 and TRBJ2-5, with D perhaps matching TRBD2 (6 bases). V lost 4 bases, J lost 1 base, and 14 bases lay in between. The germline V gene encodes CDR1 SGDLS and CDR2 YYNGEE. The CDR3 loop spans 15 amino acids. The CDR3: CASSPPGGVQETQYF. CDR3 sequence (DNA): TGTGCCAGCAGCCCCCCCGGGGGTGTCCAAGAGACCCAGTACTTC.

V usage is TRBV28 and J usage is TRBJ2-2; 7 bases are shared with TRBD1. CDR1 is MDHEN and CDR2 is SYDVKM in the germline V gene. The CDR3 extends over 16 amino acids. Trimming took 6 bases from V and 0 from J; bases not matched to a gene: 7. This CDR3 reads CASSQGGKANTGELFF. The CDR3 DNA follows: TGTGCCAGCAGCCAAGGGGGCAAAGCGAACACCGGGGAGCTGTTTTTT.

The chain uses TRBV11-3 and TRBJ2-5, with a possible D match to TRBD2 (7 bases). V dropped 5 bases and J dropped 5 bases, with 15 bases sitting between them. The germline gives CDR1 SGHNT, CDR2 YENEEA. The CDR3 consists of 14 residues. In DNA, the CDR3 is TGTGCCAGCAGCCCTGGGAGGGGGGGCGAGACCCAGTACTTC. Amino acid sequence: CASSPGRGGETQYF.

As for this clone: Other DNA sequences of this sample code for an identical CDR3. The chain links TRBV5-4 to TRBJ2-1; a possible D gene is TRBD2 (6 bases). V lost 1 base and J lost 5, with 13 bases in between. The CDR3 is 15 residues long. Germline V gives CDR1 SGHNT, CDR2 YYREEE (reference sequence). The CDR3 region is CASSLRRERDNEQFF. The CDR3 nucleotides are TGTGCCAGCAGCTTGCGGCGGGAACGCGACAATGAGCAGTTCTTC.

The chain carries TRBV7-9 and TRBJ2-7; D tentatively fits TRBD1 or TRBD2 (5 bases each). The CDR3 spans 16 residues. CDR1 and CDR2 (germline): SEHNR, FQNEAQ (reference sequence). Between the trimmed V and J ends, which lost 5 bases and 6 bases, there was a span of 23 bases. The chain's CDR3 is CASSPNFRDLGSEQYF. CDR3 in DNA: TGTGCCAGCAGCCCGAACTTCCGGGACCTGGGCTCCGAGCAGTACTTC.

In this sample, this clone turned up once. The chain recombines TRBV7-9 with TRBJ2-1; TRBD1 agrees at 7 bases. This CDR3 spans 16 amino acids. Germline V gene lookup returns CDR1 SEHNR and CDR2 FQNEAQ (reference sequence). Trimming at V came to 1 base and at J to 9 bases, leaving 12 bases not matched to a gene. CDR3 DNA sequence: TGTGCCAGCAGCTTAGGTCGGGACAGCGGTTCGACTGAGCAGTTCTTC. This translates into CASSLGRDSGSTEQFF.

The genes are TRBV6-6 and TRBJ1-2; 12 bases are shared with TRBD1. The CDR3 is 15 amino acids. J was trimmed by 8 bases and V by 5 bases; bases with no gene match: 9. Germline CDR1 MNHNY, CDR2 SVGAGI (reference sequence). CDR3 region: CASSLPGQGAKGYTF. The CDR3 DNA is TGTGCCAGCAGTCTTCCGGGACAGGGGGCGAAGGGCTACACCTTC.

The V and J genes are TRBV7-9 and TRBJ2-1, with 13 bases fitting TRBD2. Germline CDR1 SEHNR, CDR2 FQNEAQ (reference sequence). The CDR3 totals 16 residues. Trimming took 6 bases from V and 4 from J; bases not matched to a gene: 6. The CDR3 loop reads CASSPGTSGTYNEQFF. CDR3 sequence (DNA): TGTGCCAGCAGTCCTGGGACTAGCGGGACATACAATGAGCAGTTCTTC.

The chain carries TRBV7-9 and TRBJ2-2, with 7 bases lining up with TRBD2. CDR1 and CDR2 from the germline V gene are SEHNR and FQNEAQ (reference sequence). V was clipped by 3 bases and J by 2 bases; unmatched bases: 6. The CDR3 sequence is 16 residues long. The CDR3 loop is CASSFGLAVNTGELFF. CDR3 bases: TGTGCCAGCAGCTTTGGGCTAGCGGTAAACACCGGGGAGCTGTTTTTT.

The V and J genes are TRBV13 and TRBJ2-2; no clear D. The CDR3 consists of 11 residues. Germline V gene data show CDR1 as PRHDT and CDR2 as FYEKMQ (reference sequence). V lost 5 bases and J 6 bases, leaving 4 bases between the germline ends. CDR3 sequence reads: CASSAAGELFF. Here the CDR3 DNA reads TGTGCCAGCAGCGCGGCCGGGGAGCTGTTTTTT.

The V and J genes are TRBV7-6 and TRBJ2-1; perhaps TRBD1 as D (5 bases). The CDR3 is made up of 13 amino acids. V was pared by 5 bases and J by 9 bases, with 14 bases between. Germline V gene data show CDR1 as SGHVS and CDR2 as FNYEAQ. The CDR3 sequence: CASSPSQGGEQFF. CDR3 nucleotides: TGTGCCAGCAGCCCCTCCCAGGGCGGTGAGCAGTTCTTC.

The gene calls are TRBV14 and TRBJ1-1; D unclear. There are 11 residues in the CDR3. Trimming took off 1 base at V and 6 bases at J, with 3 bases between the two ends. Germline V lookup: CDR1 SGHDN, CDR2 FVKESK. CDR3 bases: TGTGCCAGCAGCCAAGGATCTGAAGCTTTCTTT. It yields the protein CASSQGSEAFF. Full variable domain (outside the CDR3, taken from reference TRBV14 and TRBJ1-1): EAGVTQFPSHSVIEKGQTVTLRCDPISGHDNLYWYRRVMGKEIKFLLHFVKESKQDESGMPNNRFLAERTGGTYSTLKVQPAELEDSGVYFCASSQGSEAFFGQGTRLTVV.

This chain joins TRBV6-5 and TRBJ2-2; tentatively, D is TRBD2 (5 bases). V dropped 5 bases and J dropped 2 bases, with 12 bases sitting between them. In germline, CDR1 is MNHEY, CDR2 SVGAGI. The CDR3 spans 15 residues. The CDR3, as DNA: TGTGCCAGCAGTCCCGGGCGGACTAACACCGGGGAGCTGTTTTTT. Translated, it gives CASSPGRTNTGELFF.

The chain recombines TRBV10-3 with TRBJ2-2, with D perhaps matching TRBD1 or TRBD2 (5 bases each). The V end lost 7 bases, the J end lost 5 bases, and 8 bases lay between the germline ends. Per the germline V gene, CDR1 is ENHRY and CDR2 is SYGVKD. The CDR3 is made up of 12 amino acids. CDR3 residues: CAIMGVTGELFF. In nucleotides, the CDR3 is TGTGCCATCATGGGGGTGACCGGGGAGCTGTTTTTT.